The clone carrying this TCR beta chain has ten or more counts. The antigen remains undetermined. The sample is drawn from a study of CD8 T cells in ankylosing spondylitis. General observations from the study: Disease-linked clones were found to be CD8+ and relatively rare in peripheral blood. Several highly homologous variants formed a TCR beta motif that appeared characteristic of ankylosing spondylitis blood. Disease-linked clones reportedly concentrated significantly in matched ankylosing spondylitis synovial fluid.

As the method for making TCR beta libraries, quantitative 5'-RACE with molecular barcodes was used. TCRdb re-called the 5' RACE reads through MiXCR, storing one row per CDR3 protein. The sample has about 160,000 distinct CDR3 sequences, around 17% seen once; the top ten hold roughly 7.7%. Material: blood, either unsorted or a sorted T cell fraction (not recorded which). The receptor comes from a male donor with ankylosing spondylitis or in good health (not recorded which).

Here the CDR3 DNA reads TGCGCCAGCCGGACGGTTAGCACAGATACGCAGTATTTT. This gives the protein CASRTVSTDTQYF. The chain is built from TRBV5-1 and TRBJ2-3; D uncertain. Germline lookup yields CDR1 SGHRS and CDR2 YFSETQ. Trimming removed 7 bases from V and 0 bases from J, with 9 bases in between. The CDR3 contains 13 residues.